These 5 T cell receptor beta chains share one sample of origin, sequenced in a study of blood T cell repertoires in COVID-19. The protocol was immunoSEQ multiplex PCR, while the TCRdb copy is restricted to in-frame clones and leaves out a portion. This sample has around 71,000 clones; around three quarters occur once, and the top ten carry 25% to 30%. The sequenced sample consisted of peripheral blood. All receptors derive from a woman of 80 years or more with active or convalescent COVID-19.

The gene calls are TRBV11-3 and TRBJ2-3, with 12 bases that match TRBD2. With 5 bases clipped from V and 3 bases from J, the junction kept 9 bases outside the gene matches. The CDR3 runs 17 residues. Germline V gene sequence: CDR1 SGHNT, CDR2 YENEEA. As DNA, the CDR3 is TGTGCCAGCAGCGACACTAGCGGGGGGCTACGGACAGATACGCAGTATTTT. Encoded protein: CASSDTSGGLRTDTQYF.

This clone was seen at least ten times. The V gene is TRBV6-5, the J gene TRBJ1-1, with 8 bases that match TRBD1. This CDR3 has 13 residues. Germline V gives CDR1 MNHEY, CDR2 SVGAGI. V trimming: 5 bases; J trimming: 5 bases; junction bases outside the gene matches: 4. The DNA of the CDR3 is TGTGCCAGCAGTCAGGGGGCAGGGACTGAAGCTTTCTTT. Translated: CASSQGAGTEAFF.

CDR3 region: CASSPWTGRQETQYF. The CDR3 nucleotides read TGTGCCAGCAGCCCGTGGACAGGCCGGCAAGAGACCCAGTACTTC. The chain links TRBV11-2 to TRBJ2-5; 7 nucleotides align to TRBD1. The CDR3 has 15 amino acids. V trimming: 5 bases; J trimming: 2 bases; junction bases outside the gene matches: 8. CDR1 and CDR2 from the germline V gene are SGHAT and FQNNGV.

The J gene is TRBJ1-1, the V gene TRBV7-9; the D is unclear. CDR3 size: 14 residues. Germline CDR1 and CDR2: SEHNR and FQNEAQ (reference sequence). V dropped 5 bases and J dropped 3 bases, with 13 bases sitting between them. CDR3 sequence (DNA): TGTGCCAGCAGCCCCCGTGGAGGGTACACTGAAGCTTTCTTT. Its protein product is CASSPRGGYTEAFF. The entire variable domain, with the rest obtained from reference TRBV7-9 and TRBJ1-1, is as follows: DTGVSQNPRHKITKRGQNVTFRCDPISEHNRLYWYRQTLGQGPEFLTYFQNEAQLEKSRLLSDRFSAERPKGSFSTLEIQRTEQGDSAMYLCASSPRGGYTEAFFGQGTRLTVV.

The chain has TRBV19 and TRBJ1-5, with 11 bases fitting TRBD1. The CDR3 is made up of 16 amino acids. The germline V gene has CDR1 LNHDA and CDR2 SQIVND (reference sequence). The V and J ends lost 8 bases and 2 bases, in that order; junction bases with no gene match: 8. The CDR3 DNA sequence: TGTGCCAGTCAAGGACAGGGGGCATGGGGCAATCAGCCCCAGCATTTT. This gives the protein CASQGQGAWGNQPQHF.